The 8 T cell receptor beta chains listed next were all sequenced from one sample in a study of CD8 T cells in ankylosing spondylitis. TCRdb redid the calling of the 5' RACE reads with MiXCR, one entry per CDR3 protein. Of 200,000 to 250,000 distinct CDR3 sequences listed, 30% to 40% are singletons. Sequenced input: blood, either unsorted or a sorted T cell fraction (not recorded which). The receptors stem from a male donor with ankylosing spondylitis or in good health (not recorded which).

This clonotype has a handful of counts. The chain carries TRBV29-1 and TRBJ2-2; D remains ambiguous. The CDR3 loop spans 12 amino acids. Germline loops: CDR1 SQVTM, CDR2 ANQGSEA. V lost 6 bases and J 6 bases, leaving 11 bases between the germline ends. Here the CDR3 reads CSVTNFAGELFF. DNA for the CDR3: TGCAGCGTCACGAACTTCGCCGGGGAGCTGTTTTTT.

A few counts support this clonotype. The chain is built from TRBV5-1 and TRBJ2-1, with D hard to call. CDR3 size: 13 residues. CDR1 SGHRS and CDR2 YFSETQ come from the germline V gene. V was pared by 5 bases and J by 8 bases, with 14 bases between. The CDR3 loop reads CASRTSGAYEQFF. The DNA of the CDR3 is TGCGCCAGCAGGACCTCTGGCGCATATGAGCAGTTCTTC.

This clonotype showed up just a few times. The chain employs TRBV28 and TRBJ2-7; 7 positions match TRBD1. Germline V gene lookup returns CDR1 MDHEN and CDR2 SYDVKM. V lost 6 bases, J lost 6 bases, and 14 bases stayed unmatched. The CDR3 contains 15 residues. In nucleotides, the CDR3 is TGTGCCAGCAGCCCGATCGACAGGGACGGTAGCGAGCAGTACTTC. It codes for CASSPIDRDGSEQYF.

This clonotype was counted between two and nine times. The rearrangement joins TRBV6-2 or TRBV6-3 to TRBJ2-7; 7 bases line up with TRBD1. CDR1 MNHEY and CDR2 SVGEGT come from the germline V gene. With 3 bases clipped from V and 11 bases from J, the junction kept 28 bases outside the gene matches. The CDR3 extends over 19 amino acids. DNA of the CDR3: TGTGCCAGCAGTTATCCGCGAACCGAAGCCCTAGGGGGCGGCGATTTGGAGTACTTC. This codes for CASSYPRTEALGGGDLEYF.

This clonotype was recorded a few times. J is TRBJ1-4 and V is TRBV20-1; 11 bases are a match to TRBD1. The J segment lost 2 bases and the V segment lost 3 bases, leaving 2 bases of the junction unmatched. This CDR3 has 15 amino acids. The V gene's germline CDR1 is DFQATT and CDR2 SNEGSKA (reference sequence). The CDR3 nucleotides are TGCAGTGCTAGGGGACAGGGGGATACTAATGAAAAACTGTTTTTT. Its protein product is CSARGQGDTNEKLFF.

V and J are TRBV28 and TRBJ1-5; the D gene is possibly TRBD1 (5 bases). CDR1 is MDHEN and CDR2 is SYDVKM in the germline V gene. The V gene lost 2 bases and the J gene lost 0 bases, with 11 bases spanning the gap. The CDR3 sequence is 16 residues long. CDR3 sequence (DNA): TGTGCCAGCAGTTTAGGGGGATCCCTTAGCAATCAGCCCCAGCATTTT. Translation: CASSLGGSLSNQPQHF.

In its sample, this clonotype was seen a few times. The chain employs TRBV12-3 or TRBV12-4 and TRBJ1-1; perhaps TRBD1 as D (5 bases). The CDR3 runs to 13 residues. Trimming took off 6 bases at V and 4 bases at J, with 12 bases between the two ends. CDR3 bases: TGTGCCAGCAGCCCCAGTCAGGGCACTGAAGCTTTCTTT. Translating it yields CASSPSQGTEAFF.

The chain employs TRBV20-1 and TRBJ2-5; TRBD2 aligns across 7 bases. Germline V gene lookup returns CDR1 DFQATT and CDR2 SNEGSKA (reference sequence). The CDR3 extends over 17 amino acids. V lost 3 bases, J lost 4 bases, and 17 bases stayed unmatched. Here the CDR3 reads CSARGGITTPGGETQYF. The CDR3, as DNA: TGCAGTGCTAGGGGGGGGATTACAACCCCTGGGGGAGAGACCCAGTACTTC.